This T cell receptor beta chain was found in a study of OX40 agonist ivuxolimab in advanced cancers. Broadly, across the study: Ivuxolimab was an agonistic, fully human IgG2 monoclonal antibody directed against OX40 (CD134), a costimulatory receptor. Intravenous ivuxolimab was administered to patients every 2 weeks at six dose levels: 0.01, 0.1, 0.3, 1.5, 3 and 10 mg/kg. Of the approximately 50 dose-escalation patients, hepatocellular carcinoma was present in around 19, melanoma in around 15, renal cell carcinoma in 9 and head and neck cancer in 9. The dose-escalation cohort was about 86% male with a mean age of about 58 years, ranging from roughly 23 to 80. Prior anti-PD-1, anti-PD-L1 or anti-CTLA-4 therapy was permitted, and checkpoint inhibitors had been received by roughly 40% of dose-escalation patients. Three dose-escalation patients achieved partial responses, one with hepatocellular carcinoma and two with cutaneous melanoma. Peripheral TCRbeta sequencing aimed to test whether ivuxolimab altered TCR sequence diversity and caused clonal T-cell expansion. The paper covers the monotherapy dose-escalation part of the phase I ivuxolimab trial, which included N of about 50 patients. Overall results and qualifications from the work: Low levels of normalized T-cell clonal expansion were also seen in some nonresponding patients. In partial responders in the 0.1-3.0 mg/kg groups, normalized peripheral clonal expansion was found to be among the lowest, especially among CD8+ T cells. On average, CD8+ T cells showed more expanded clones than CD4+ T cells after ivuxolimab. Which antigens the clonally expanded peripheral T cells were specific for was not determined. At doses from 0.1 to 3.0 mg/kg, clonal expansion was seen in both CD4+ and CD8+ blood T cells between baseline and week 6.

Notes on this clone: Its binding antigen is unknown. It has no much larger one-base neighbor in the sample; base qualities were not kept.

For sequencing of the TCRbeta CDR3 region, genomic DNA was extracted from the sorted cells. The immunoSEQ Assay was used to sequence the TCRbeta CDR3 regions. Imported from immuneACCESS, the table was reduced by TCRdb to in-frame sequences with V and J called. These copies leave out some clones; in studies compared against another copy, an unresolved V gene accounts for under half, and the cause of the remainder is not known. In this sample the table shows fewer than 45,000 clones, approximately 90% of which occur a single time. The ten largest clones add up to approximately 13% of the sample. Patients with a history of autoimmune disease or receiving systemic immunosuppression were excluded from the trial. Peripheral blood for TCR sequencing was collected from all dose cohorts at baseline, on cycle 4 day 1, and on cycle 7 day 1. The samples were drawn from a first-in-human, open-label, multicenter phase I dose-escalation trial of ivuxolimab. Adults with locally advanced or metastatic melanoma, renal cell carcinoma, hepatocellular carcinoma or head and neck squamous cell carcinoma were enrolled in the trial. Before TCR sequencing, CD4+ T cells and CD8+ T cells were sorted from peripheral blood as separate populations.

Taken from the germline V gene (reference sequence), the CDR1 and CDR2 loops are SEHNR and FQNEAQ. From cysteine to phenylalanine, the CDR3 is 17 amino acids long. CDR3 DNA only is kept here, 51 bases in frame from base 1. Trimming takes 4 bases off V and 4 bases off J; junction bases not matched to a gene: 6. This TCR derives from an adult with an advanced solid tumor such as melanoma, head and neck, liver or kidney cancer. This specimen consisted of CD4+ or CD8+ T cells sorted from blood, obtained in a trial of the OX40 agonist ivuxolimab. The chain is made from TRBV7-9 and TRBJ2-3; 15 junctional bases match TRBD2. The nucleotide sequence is TGTGCCAGCAGCTCGGGACTAGCGGGAGGAGAGCCAGATACGCAGTATTTT. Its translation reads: CASSSGLAGGEPDTQYF.